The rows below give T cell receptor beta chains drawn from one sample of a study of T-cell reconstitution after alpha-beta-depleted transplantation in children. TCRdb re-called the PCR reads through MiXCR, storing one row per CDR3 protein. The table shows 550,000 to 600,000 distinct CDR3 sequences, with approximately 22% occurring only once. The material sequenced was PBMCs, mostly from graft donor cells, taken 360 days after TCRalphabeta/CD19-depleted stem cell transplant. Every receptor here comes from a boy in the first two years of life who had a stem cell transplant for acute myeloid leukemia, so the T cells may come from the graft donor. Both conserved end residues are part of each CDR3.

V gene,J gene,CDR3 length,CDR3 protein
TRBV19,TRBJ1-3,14,CASMPWSSGNTIYF
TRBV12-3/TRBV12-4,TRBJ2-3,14,CASSRLAEGDTQYF
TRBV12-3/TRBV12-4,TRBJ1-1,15,CASSLADRENTEAFF
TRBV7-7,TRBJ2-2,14,CASSVSRGDGELFF
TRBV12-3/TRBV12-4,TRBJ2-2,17,CASSYGPGQGRTGELFF
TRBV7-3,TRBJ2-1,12,CASSTFKDEQFF
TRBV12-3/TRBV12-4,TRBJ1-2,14,CASSPNRPLRGYTF
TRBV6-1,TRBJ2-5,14,CASSPGPGGETQYF
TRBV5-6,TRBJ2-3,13,CASSFLDADTQYF
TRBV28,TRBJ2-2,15,CASSHGGPNTGELFF
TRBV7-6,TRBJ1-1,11,CASSTGTEAFF
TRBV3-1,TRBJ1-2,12,CASSQDMGGYTF
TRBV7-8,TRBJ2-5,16,CASSSTAGASQETQYF
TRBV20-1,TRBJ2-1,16,CSASHARGGSYNEQFF
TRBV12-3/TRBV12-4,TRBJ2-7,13,CASSSWGGNEQYF
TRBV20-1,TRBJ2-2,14,CSARARGSTGELFF
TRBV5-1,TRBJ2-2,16,CASSLEVGGDTGELFF
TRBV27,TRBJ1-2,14,CASSLSSSYYGYTF
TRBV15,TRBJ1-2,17,CATSRGGWSDSNYGYTF
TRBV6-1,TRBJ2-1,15,CASSPSRPPYNEQFF
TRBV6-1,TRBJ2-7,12,CASSEGTYEQYF
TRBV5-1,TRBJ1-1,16,CASSLNSVAVNTEAFF
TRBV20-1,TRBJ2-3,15,CSAPSPRGATDTQYF
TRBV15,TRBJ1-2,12,CATSRDNYGYTF
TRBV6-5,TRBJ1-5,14,CASSYLGDGQPQHF
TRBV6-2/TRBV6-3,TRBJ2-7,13,CASSTDGHYEQYF
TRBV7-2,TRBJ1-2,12,CASSPVHEGYTF
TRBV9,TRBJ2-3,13,CASSADHTDTQYF
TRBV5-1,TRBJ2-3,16,CASSHGGKTSTDTQYF
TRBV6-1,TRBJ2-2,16,CASSPGTSENTGELFF
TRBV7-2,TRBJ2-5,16,CASSLPRGLPGETQYF
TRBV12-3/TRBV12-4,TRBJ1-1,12,CATSLRNTEAFF
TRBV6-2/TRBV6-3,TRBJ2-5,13,CASSDGDQETQYF
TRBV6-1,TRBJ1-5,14,CASRQTGGNQPQHF
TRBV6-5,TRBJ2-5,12,CASSKASGTQYF
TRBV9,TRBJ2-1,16,CASSVRRDRGEYEQFF
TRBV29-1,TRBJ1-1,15,CSVEYASPYGLEAFF
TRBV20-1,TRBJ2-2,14,CSARPSGGNGELFF
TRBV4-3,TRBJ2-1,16,CASSQDGGLVGNEQFF
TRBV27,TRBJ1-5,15,CASSRQGKVFQPQHF
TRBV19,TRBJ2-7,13,CASSSQQAYEQYF
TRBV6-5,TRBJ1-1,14,CASSYWTGAAEAFF
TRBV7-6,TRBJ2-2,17,CASSLIRTGWDTGELFF
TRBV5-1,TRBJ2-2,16,CASSLAAKADTGELFF
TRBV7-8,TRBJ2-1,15,CASSLEGREDNEQFF
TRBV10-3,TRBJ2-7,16,CAISEGATGIPYEQYF
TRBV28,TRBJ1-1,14,CASSTRGPGTEAFF
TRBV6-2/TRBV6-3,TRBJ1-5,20,CASSYAIPGQGAWSNQPQHF
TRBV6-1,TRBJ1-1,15,CASSEATAPDTEAFF
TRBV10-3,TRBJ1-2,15,CAISVTRTGGYGYTF
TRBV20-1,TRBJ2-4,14,CSAPDSPAKNIQYF
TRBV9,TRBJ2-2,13,CASSVGGTGELFF
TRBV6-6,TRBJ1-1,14,CASSGGGFRTEAFF
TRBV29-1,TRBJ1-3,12,CSAGRVGNTIYF
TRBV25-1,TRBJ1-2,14,CASSSQGGDYGYTF
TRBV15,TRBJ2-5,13,CATSTTEPETQYF
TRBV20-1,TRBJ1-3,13,CSARSGIGNTIYF
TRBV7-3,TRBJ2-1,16,CASSLGQKSDHNEQFF